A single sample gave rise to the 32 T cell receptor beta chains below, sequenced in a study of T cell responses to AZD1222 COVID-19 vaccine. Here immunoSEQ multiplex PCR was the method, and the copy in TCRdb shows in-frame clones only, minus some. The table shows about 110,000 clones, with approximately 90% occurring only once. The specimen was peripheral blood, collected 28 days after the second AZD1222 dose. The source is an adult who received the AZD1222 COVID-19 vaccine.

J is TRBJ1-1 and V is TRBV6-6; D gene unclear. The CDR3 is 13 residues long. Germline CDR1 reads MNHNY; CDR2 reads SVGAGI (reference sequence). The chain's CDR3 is CALSSWRSTEAFF. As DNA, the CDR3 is TGTGCTCTTAGCAGCTGGAGGAGCACTGAAGCTTTCTTT.

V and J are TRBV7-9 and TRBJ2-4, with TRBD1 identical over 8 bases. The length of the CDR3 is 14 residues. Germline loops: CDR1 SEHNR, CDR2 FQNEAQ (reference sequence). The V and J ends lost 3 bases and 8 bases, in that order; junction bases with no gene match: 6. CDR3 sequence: CASSFSGGLDIQYF. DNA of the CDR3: TGTGCCAGCAGCTTTTCAGGGGGCCTGGACATTCAGTACTTC. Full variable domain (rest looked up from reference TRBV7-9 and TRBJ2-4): DTGVSQNPRHKITKRGQNVTFRCDPISEHNRLYWYRQTLGQGPEFLTYFQNEAQLEKSRLLSDRFSAERPKGSFSTLEIQRTEQGDSAMYLCASSFSGGLDIQYFGAGTRLSVL.

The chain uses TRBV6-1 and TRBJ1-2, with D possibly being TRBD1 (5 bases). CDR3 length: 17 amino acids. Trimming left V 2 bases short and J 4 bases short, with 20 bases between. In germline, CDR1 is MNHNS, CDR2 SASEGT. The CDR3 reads CASSETGARGGPYGYTF. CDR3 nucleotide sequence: TGTGCCAGCAGTGAAACGGGCGCGAGGGGTGGTCCCTATGGCTACACCTTC.

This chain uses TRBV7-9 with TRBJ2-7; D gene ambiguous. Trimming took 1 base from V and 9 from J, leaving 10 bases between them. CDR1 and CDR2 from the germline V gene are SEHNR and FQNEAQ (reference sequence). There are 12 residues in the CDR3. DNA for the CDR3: TGTGCCAGCAGCTTAGAGAATCAGGTGCAGTACTTC. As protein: CASSLENQVQYF.

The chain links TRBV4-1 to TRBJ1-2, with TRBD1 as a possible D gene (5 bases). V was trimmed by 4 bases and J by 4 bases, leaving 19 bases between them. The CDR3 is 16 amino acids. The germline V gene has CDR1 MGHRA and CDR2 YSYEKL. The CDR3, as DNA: TGCGCCAGCAGCCTCACCGGCTGGGGGGATCTCTATGGCTACACCTTC. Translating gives CASSLTGWGDLYGYTF.

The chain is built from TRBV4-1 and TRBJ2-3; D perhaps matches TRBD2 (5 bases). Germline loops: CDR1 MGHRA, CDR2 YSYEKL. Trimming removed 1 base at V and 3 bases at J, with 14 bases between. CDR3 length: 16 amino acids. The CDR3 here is CASSQGLASQTDTQYF. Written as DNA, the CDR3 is TGCGCCAGCAGCCAAGGTCTTGCTAGCCAAACAGATACGCAGTATTTT.

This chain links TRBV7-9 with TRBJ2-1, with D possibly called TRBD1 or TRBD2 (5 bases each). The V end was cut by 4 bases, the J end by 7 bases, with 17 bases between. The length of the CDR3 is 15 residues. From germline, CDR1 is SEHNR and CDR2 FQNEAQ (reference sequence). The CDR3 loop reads CASSSAGTRQNEQFF. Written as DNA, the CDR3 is TGTGCCAGCAGCTCTGCCGGGACCAGACAAAATGAGCAGTTCTTC.

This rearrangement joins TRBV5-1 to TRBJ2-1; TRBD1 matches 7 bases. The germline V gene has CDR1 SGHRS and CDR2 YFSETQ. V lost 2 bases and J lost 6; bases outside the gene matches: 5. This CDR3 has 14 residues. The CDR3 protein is CASSFRGQINEQFF. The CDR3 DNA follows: TGCGCCAGCAGCTTCCGGGGACAGATCAATGAGCAGTTCTTC.

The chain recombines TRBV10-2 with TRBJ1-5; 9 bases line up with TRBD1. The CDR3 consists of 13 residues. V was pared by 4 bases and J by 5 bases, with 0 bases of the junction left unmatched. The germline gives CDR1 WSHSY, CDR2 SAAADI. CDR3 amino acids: CASSGTGDQPQHF. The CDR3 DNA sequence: TGCGCCAGCAGTGGGACAGGGGATCAGCCCCAGCATTTT.

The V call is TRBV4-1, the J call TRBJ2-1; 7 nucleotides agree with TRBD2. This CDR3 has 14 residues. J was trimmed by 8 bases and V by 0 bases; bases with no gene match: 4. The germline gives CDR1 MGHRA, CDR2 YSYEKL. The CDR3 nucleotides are TGCGCCAGCAGCCAAGATCCGGGGAGGGATGAGCAGTTCTTC. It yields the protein CASSQDPGRDEQFF.

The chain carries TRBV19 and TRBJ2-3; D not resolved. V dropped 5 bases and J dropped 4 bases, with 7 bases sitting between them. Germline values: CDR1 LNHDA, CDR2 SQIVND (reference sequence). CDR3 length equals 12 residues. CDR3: CASSAMSDTQYF. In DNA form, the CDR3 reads TGTGCCAGTAGTGCAATGTCAGATACGCAGTATTTT.

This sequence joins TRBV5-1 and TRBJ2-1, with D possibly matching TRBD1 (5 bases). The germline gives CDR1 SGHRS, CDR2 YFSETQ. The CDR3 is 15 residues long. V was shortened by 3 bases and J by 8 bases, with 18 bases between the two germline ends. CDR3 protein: CASSSDRTGRDEQFF. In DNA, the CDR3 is TGCGCCAGCAGCTCAGACAGAACCGGAAGGGATGAGCAGTTCTTC.

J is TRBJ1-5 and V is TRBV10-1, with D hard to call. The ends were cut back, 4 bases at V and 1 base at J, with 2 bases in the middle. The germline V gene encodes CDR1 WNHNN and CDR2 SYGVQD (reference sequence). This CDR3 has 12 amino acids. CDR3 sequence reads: CASSASNQPQHF. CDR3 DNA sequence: TGCGCCAGCAGTGCCAGCAATCAGCCCCAGCATTTT.

CDR3 nucleotides: TGTGCCAGCAGCCAAGTACGAGCGGGTCACTCCTACAATGAGCAGTTCTTC. Residues: CASSQVRAGHSYNEQFF. V gene TRBV3-1 (or the pseudogene TRBV3-2) combines with J gene TRBJ2-1; possible D gene TRBD2, 6 bases. Trimming pared 1 base from V and 0 bases from J, leaving 13 bases between. There are 17 residues in the CDR3. Germline-derived CDR1 and CDR2 are LGHDT and YNNKEL (reference sequence).

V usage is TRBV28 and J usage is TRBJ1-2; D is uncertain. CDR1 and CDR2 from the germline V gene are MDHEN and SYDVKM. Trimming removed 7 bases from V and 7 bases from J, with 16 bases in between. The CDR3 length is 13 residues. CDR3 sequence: CASTYGVGVGYTF. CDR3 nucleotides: TGTGCCAGCACCTACGGGGTCGGGGTTGGCTACACCTTC.

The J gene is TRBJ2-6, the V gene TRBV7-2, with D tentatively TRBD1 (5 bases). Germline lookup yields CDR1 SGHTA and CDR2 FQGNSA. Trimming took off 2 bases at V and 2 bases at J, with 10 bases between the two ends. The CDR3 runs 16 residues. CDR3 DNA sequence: TGTGCCAGCAGCTTATGGCAGGGCCCTGGGGCCAACGTCCTGACTTTC. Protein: CASSLWQGPGANVLTF.

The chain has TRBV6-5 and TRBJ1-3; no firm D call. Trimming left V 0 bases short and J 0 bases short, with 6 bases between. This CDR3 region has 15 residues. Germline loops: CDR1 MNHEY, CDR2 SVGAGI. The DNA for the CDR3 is TGTGCCAGCAGTTACTCGGTCTTCTCTGGAAACACCATATATTTT. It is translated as CASSYSVFSGNTIYF.

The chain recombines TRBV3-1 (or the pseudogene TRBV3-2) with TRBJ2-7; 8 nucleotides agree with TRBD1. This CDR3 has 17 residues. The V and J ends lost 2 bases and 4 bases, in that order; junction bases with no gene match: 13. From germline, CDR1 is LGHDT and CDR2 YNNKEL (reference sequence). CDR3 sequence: CASSQSFRQGWVYEQYF. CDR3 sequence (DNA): TGTGCCAGCAGCCAATCCTTCAGACAGGGGTGGGTTTACGAGCAGTACTTC.

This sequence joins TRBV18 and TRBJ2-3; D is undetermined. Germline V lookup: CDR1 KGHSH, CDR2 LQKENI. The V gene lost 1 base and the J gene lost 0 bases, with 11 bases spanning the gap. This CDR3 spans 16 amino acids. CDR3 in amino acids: CASSPLTPGSTDTQYF. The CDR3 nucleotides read TGTGCCAGCTCACCACTAACGCCCGGAAGCACAGATACGCAGTATTTT. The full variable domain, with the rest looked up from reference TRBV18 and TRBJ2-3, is NAGVMQNPRHLVRRRGQEARLRCSPMKGHSHVYWYRQLPEEGLKFMVYLQKENIIDESGMPKERFSAEFPKEGPSILRIQQVVRGDSAAYFCASSPLTPGSTDTQYFGPGTRLTVL.

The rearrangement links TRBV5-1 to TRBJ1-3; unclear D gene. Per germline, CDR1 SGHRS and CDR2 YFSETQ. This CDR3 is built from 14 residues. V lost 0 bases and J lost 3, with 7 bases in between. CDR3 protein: CASSLVAGGNTIYF. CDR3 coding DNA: TGCGCCAGCAGCTTGGTCGCGGGTGGAAACACCATATATTTT. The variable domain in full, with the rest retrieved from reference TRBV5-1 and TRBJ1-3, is KAGVTQTPRYLIKTRGQQVTLSCSPISGHRSVSWYQQTPGQGLQFLFEYFSETQRNKGNFPGRFSGRQFSNSRSEMNVSTLELGDSALYLCASSLVAGGNTIYFGEGSWLTVV.

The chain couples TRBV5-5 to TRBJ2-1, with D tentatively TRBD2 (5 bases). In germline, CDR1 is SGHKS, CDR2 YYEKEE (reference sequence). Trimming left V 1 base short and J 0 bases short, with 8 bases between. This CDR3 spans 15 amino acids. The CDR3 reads CASSLSGFSYNEQFF. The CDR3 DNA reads TGTGCCAGCAGCTTGTCGGGGTTCTCCTACAATGAGCAGTTCTTC.

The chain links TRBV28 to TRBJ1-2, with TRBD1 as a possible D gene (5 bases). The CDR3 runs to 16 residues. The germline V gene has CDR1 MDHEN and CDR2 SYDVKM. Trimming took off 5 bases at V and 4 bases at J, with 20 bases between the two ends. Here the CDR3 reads CASSPPGRRLGYGYTF. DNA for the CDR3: TGTGCCAGCAGTCCCCCGGGGCGTCGGCTAGGCTATGGCTACACCTTC.

This CDR3 reads CASSLAGQYEQYF. CDR3 DNA sequence: TGCGCCAGCAGCTTGGCCGGACAGTACGAGCAGTACTTC. The chain links TRBV5-1 to TRBJ2-7; D possibly corresponds to TRBD1 (6 bases). CDR3 length equals 13 residues. In germline, CDR1 is SGHRS, CDR2 YFSETQ. The V end lost 0 bases, the J end lost 4 bases, and 8 bases lay between the germline ends.

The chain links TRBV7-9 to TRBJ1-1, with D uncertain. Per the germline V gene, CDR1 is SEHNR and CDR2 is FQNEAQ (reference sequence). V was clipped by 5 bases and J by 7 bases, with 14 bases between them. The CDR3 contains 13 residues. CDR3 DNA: TGTGCCAGCAGCCCTCCCGGGCCAGGTGAAGCTTTCTTT. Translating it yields CASSPPGPGEAFF.

As DNA, the CDR3 is TGTGCCAGCAGTGAAGACGTCAGGACTGAAGCTTTCTTT. It translates to CASSEDVRTEAFF. This rearrangement joins TRBV2 to TRBJ1-1; no reliable D call. V was shortened by 1 base and J by 5 bases, with 8 bases between the two germline ends. Germline loops: CDR1 SNHLY, CDR2 FYNNEI. The CDR3 runs to 13 residues.

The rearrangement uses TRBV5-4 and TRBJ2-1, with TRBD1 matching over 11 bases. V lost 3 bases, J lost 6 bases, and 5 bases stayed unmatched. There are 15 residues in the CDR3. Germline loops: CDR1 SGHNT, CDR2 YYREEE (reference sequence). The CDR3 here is CASSYGQGAVNEQFF. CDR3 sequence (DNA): TGTGCCAGCAGCTACGGACAGGGGGCTGTCAATGAGCAGTTCTTC. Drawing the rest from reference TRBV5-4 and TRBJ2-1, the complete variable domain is ETGVTQSPTHLIKTRGQQVTLRCSSQSGHNTVSWYQQALGQGPQFIFQYYREEENGRGNFPPRFSGLQFPNYSSELNVNALELDDSALYLCASSYGQGAVNEQFFGPGTRLTVL.

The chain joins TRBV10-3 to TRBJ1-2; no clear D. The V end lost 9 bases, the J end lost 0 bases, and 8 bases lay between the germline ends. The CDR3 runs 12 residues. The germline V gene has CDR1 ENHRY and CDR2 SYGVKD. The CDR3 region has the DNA TGTGCCATTTTACAGCCTAACTATGGCTACACCTTC. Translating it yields CAILQPNYGYTF.

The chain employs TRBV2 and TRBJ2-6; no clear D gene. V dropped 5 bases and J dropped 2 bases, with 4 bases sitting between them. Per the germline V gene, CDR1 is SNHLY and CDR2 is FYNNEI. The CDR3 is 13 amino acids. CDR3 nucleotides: TGTGCCAGCAGTAAGACTGGGGCCAACGTCCTGACTTTC. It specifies CASSKTGANVLTF.

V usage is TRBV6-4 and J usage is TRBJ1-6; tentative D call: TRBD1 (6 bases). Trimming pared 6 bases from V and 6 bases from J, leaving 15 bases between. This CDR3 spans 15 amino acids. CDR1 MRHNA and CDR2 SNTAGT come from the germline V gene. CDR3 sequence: CASSDSDRTNSPLHF. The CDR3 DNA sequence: TGTGCCAGCAGCGATAGTGACAGGACTAATTCACCCCTCCACTTT.

The CDR3: CASSFVGTPDNEQFF. CDR3 sequence (DNA): TGTGCCAGCAGCTTCGTGGGGACACCCGACAATGAGCAGTTCTTC. This sequence joins TRBV7-9 and TRBJ2-1, with D perhaps matching TRBD1 (6 bases). The germline V gene encodes CDR1 SEHNR and CDR2 FQNEAQ (reference sequence). V lost 3 bases and J lost 5, with 14 bases in between. This CDR3 is built from 15 residues.

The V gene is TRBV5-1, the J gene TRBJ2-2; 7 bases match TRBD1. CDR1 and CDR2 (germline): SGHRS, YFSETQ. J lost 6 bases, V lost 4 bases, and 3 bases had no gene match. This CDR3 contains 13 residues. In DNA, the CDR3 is TGCGCCAGCAGCCGACAGGGTCCCGGGGAGCTGTTTTTT. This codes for CASSRQGPGELFF.

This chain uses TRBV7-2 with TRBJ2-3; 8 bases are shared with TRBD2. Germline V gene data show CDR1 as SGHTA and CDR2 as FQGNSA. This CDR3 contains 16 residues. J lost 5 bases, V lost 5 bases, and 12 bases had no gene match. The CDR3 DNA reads TGTGCCAGCAGCCAGCCCGGGACTAGAGCCCTAGATACGCAGTATTTT. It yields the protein CASSQPGTRALDTQYF.